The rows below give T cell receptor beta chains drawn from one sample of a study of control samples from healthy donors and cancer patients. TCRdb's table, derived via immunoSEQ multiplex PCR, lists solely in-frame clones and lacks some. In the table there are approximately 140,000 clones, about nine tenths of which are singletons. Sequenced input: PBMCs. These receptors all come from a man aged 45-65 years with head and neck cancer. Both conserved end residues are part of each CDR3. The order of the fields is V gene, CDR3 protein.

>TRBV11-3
CASRPRGSTEAFF
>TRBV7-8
CASSLTAGFTDTQYF
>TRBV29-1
CSVPGLAGSADTQYF
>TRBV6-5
CASRVNQVLTDGYTF
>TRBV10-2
CASVGSFSGNTIYF
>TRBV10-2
CASSITGDNSPLHF
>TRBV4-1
CASSQVSMKANYGYTF
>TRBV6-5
CASSLNGGYNEQFF
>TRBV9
CASSKDSSTGELFF
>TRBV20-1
CSASPLYHIGQETQYF
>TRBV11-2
CASSLAYGEQYF
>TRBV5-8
CASSFTGAGNTIYF
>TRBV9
CASSVDGAHYNEQFF
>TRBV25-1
CASSEPGQELNEQFF
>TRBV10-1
CASSERQGGTQYF
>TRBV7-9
CASSLETWSSGNTIYF
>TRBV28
CASILGAPDYNEQFF
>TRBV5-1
CASSPARDEQFF
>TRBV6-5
CASSYSTALNTEAFF
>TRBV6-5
CANQQGPGETQYF
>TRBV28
CASSPGMGTGGQETQYF
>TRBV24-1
CATSESSGRYNEQFF
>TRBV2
CASRVIAGWGDTQYF
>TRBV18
CASSRPDRGRGGSPLHF
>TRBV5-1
CASSLSTDTQYF
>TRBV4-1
CASSPSPALNTGELFF
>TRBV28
CASSSAADTSTDTQYF
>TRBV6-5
CASYPGTTTSYEQYF